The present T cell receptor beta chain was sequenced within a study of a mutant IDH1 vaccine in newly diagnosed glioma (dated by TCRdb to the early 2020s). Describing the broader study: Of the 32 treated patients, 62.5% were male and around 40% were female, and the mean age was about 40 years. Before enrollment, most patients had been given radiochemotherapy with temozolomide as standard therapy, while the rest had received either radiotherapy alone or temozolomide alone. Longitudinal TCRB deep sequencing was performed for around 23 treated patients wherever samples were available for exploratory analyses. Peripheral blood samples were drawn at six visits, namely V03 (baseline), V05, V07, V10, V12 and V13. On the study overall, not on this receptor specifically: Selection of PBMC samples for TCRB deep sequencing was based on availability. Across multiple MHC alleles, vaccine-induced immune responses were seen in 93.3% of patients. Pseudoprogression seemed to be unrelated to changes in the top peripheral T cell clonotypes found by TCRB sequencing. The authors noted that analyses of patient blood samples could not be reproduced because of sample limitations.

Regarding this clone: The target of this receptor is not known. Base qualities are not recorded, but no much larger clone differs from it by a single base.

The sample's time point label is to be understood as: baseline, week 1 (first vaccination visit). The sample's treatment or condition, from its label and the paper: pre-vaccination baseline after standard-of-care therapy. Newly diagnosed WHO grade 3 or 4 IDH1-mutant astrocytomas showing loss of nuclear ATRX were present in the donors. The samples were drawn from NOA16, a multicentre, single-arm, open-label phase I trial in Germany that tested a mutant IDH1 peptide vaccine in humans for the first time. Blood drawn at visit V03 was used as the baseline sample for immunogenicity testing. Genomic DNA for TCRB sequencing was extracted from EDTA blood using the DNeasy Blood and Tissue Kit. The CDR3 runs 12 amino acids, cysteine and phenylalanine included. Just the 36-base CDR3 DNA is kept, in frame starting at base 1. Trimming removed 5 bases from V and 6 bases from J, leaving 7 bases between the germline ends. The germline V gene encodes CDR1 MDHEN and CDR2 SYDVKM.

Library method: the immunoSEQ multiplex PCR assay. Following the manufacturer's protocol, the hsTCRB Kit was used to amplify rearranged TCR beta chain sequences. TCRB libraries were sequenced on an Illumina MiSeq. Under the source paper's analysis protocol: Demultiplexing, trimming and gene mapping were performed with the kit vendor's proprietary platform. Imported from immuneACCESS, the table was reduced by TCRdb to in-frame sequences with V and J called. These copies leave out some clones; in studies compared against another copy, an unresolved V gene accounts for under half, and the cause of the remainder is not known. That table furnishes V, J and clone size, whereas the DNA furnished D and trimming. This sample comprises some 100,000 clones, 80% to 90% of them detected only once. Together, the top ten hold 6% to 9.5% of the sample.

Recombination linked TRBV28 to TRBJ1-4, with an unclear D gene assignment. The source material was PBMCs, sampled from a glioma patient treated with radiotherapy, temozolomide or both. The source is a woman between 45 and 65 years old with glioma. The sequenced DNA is TGTGCCAGCAGTCCCCGGGATGAAAAACTGTTTTTT. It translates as CASSPRDEKLFF. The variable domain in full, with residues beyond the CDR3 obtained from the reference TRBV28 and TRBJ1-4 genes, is DVKVTQSSRYLVKRTGEKVFLECVQDMDHENMFWYRQDPGLGLRLIYFSYDVKMKEKGDIPEGYSVSREKKERFSLILESASTNQTSMYLCASSPRDEKLFFGSGTQLSVL.